These T cell receptor beta chains were read from a single sample in a study of vaccination and CD4 T cells after COVID-19. These TCRs are of unknown antigen specificity. MiXCR, run by TCRdb on the PCR reads, gives a single entry per CDR3 protein. The repertoire includes around 6,800 distinct CDR3 sequences, 74% of them detected once, and about 34% sits in the top ten. Material: CD4+ T cells from blood, cultured in vitro. All receptors come from a human donor who had recovered from COVID-19. The CDR3 runs from the conserved cysteine through the conserved F or W. The D gene is left open where the match is weak. Not all rows give a size; the values are once, few, many and, for expanded clones, a class.

v_call	clone_size	j_call	d_call	cdr3_nt	cdr3_aa
TRBV6-1	NA	TRBJ1-1	NA	TGTGCCAGCAGTGAGGGACCCGCCCGGTTGATGAACACTGAAGCTTTCTTT	CASSEGPARLMNTEAFF
TRBV14	NA	TRBJ1-1	NA	TGTGCCAGCAGCCCGTCCCGGGACACGATTAACACTGAAGCTTTCTTT	CASSPSRDTINTEAFF
TRBV28	NA	TRBJ1-5	TRBD1	TGTGCCAGCAGTTCCGAGGGGGCGGGGGAGCAGCCCCAGCATTTT	CASSSEGAGEQPQHF
TRBV9	few	TRBJ2-1	TRBD2	TGTGCCAGCAGCAAGGGACTAGCGGGAACGCATGAGCAGTTCTTC	CASSKGLAGTHEQFF
TRBV18	NA	TRBJ1-1	NA	TGTGCCAGCTCACAATCAAAGGGGGTAGTGGTGAACACTGAAGCTTTCTTT	CASSQSKGVVVNTEAFF
TRBV7-2	once	TRBJ1-3	NA	TGTGCCAGCAGCCCCGGGGGTTTCTCTGGAAACACCATATATTTT	CASSPGGFSGNTIYF
TRBV7-2	once	TRBJ2-5	NA	TGTGCCAGCAGCTTAGTGGGACTCGGGGAAGAGACCCAGTACTTC	CASSLVGLGEETQYF
TRBV7-9	NA	TRBJ1-2	TRBD1	TGTGCCAGCAGCCATCGACAGGGGCAAGCAGGCTATGGCTACACCTTC	CASSHRQGQAGYGYTF
TRBV7-2	NA	TRBJ2-2	TRBD2	TGTGCCAGCAGCTTTCGGGGGGGTACCGGGGAGCTGTTTTTT	CASSFRGGTGELFF
TRBV5-4	NA	TRBJ2-7	NA	TGTGCCAGCAGCTCCCCCGGAGGGGCCACCTACGAGCAGTACTTC	CASSSPGGATYEQYF
TRBV28	NA	TRBJ1-5	NA	TGTGCCAGCCGAACCCTAAATCAGCCCCAGCATTTT	CASRTLNQPQHF